The rows below give T cell receptor beta chains drawn from one sample of a study of identical twins. TCRdb reprocessed the 5' RACE reads with MiXCR, giving one entry per CDR3 protein. The top ten hold about 14% of the sample, which has some 230,000 distinct CDR3 sequences, 5% to 7% seen once. These data also featured in a second study, about T cells expressing NK-cell markers.

Sample: CD8+ T cells sorted from blood. The receptors were sampled from a woman aged 18-30 years in good health. CDR3s include the opening cysteine and the closing phenylalanine or tryptophan. Fields, in order: V gene, J gene, D gene, clone size, CDR3 DNA, CDR3 protein. The D gene is left open where the match is weak. Size tells how often a clone was seen (once, few, many) or the class of an expanded clone, and some rows leave it out.

>TRBV7-2|TRBJ2-7|.|.
TGTGCCAGCAGCTCCGAGGTTCGGGGCTACGAGCAGTACTTC
CASSSEVRGYEQYF
>TRBV10-3|TRBJ2-3|.|few
TGTGCCATCAGTGACCCAGGGTTGCATACCAGCACAGATACGCAGTATTTT
CAISDPGLHTSTDTQYF
>TRBV27|TRBJ1-5|.|many
TGTGCCAGCAGTCTTAACGGGGGCAATCAGCCCCAGCATTTT
CASSLNGGNQPQHF
>TRBV27|TRBJ1-1|.|.
TGTGCCAGCAGTTTATTTGGGAGGGGCACTGAAGCTTTCTTT
CASSLFGRGTEAFF
>TRBV7-8|TRBJ2-1|.|few
TGTGCCAGCAGCTTAGTCGCACGTTCTTCCTACAATGAGCAGTTCTTC
CASSLVARSSYNEQFF
>TRBV6-5|TRBJ1-1|.|.
TGTGCCAGCAGTTCCACGGGGGCCGTTGCTGAAGCTTTCTTT
CASSSTGAVAEAFF
>TRBV4-1|TRBJ2-4|.|few
TGCGCCAGCAGCCAAGGCGGGGCCAAAAACATTCAGTACTTC
CASSQGGAKNIQYF
>TRBV27|TRBJ2-3|.|many
TGTGCCAGCGGTCAACTTAAAGGGGCGGATACGCAGTATTTT
CASGQLKGADTQYF
>TRBV29-1|TRBJ2-7|TRBD2|few
TGCAGCGTTGAAGATCGTGCTAGCGGAGTTACCTACGAGCAGTACTTC
CSVEDRASGVTYEQYF
>TRBV4-2|TRBJ2-3|TRBD1|many
TGTGCCAGCAGCCAAGGTACAGGGGGTTCAGATACGCAGTATTTT
CASSQGTGGSDTQYF
>TRBV7-2|TRBJ1-5|.|many
TGTGCCAGCAGCTTATTCGGGAATCAGCCCCAGCATTTT
CASSLFGNQPQHF
>TRBV11-2|TRBJ2-3|TRBD2|.
TGTGCCAGCAGCCGCAGCGGGAGGAGCACAGATACGCAGTATTTT
CASSRSGRSTDTQYF
>TRBV5-1|TRBJ2-5|.|few
TGCGCCAGCAGCCCCACCGGGGCGGTCCAAGAGACCCAGTACTTC
CASSPTGAVQETQYF
>TRBV27|TRBJ2-7|.|.
TGTGCCAGCAGTTTAAGGGGTCGCGAGCAGTACTTC
CASSLRGREQYF
>TRBV5-5|TRBJ1-2|.|.
TGTGCCAGCAGCTTAGCCTCAATAAACTATGGCTACACCTTC
CASSLASINYGYTF
>TRBV5-1|TRBJ2-7|TRBD2|few
TGCGCCAGCAGCTCACTTTTGGGAGGGCCGCGTAGGGAGCAGTACTTC
CASSSLLGGPRREQYF
>TRBV11-2|TRBJ2-7|.|many
TGTGCCAGCAGCCCGGACAGCTCCTCCTACGAGCAGTACTTC
CASSPDSSSYEQYF
>TRBV9|TRBJ1-1|.|few
TGTGCCAGCAGCGTAGTTTTTGGGGCGAACACTGAAGCTTTCTTT
CASSVVFGANTEAFF
>TRBV25-1|TRBJ2-7|TRBD2|few
TGTGCCAGCAGTGATGGGGACTACCCATACGAGCAGTACTTC
CASSDGDYPYEQYF
>TRBV5-5|TRBJ2-7|TRBD1|many
TGTGCCAGCAGCCACCTATCGACAGGGGGCGAAGGGTACGAGCAGTACTTC
CASSHLSTGGEGYEQYF
>TRBV27|TRBJ2-3|.|few
TGTGCCAGCACCCCGGGGACTCTACGGGATACGCAGTATTTT
CASTPGTLRDTQYF
>TRBV6-6|TRBJ2-4|.|.
TGTGCCAGCAGTCCGACCGAAAACATTCAGTACTTC
CASSPTENIQYF
>TRBV12-5|TRBJ2-7|.|.
TGTGCTAGTGCCATCTACGAGCAGTACTTC
CASAIYEQYF
>TRBV20-1|TRBJ2-7|.|.
TGCAGTGCTGGGGGGCAGGAGGCCTACGAGCAGTACTTC
CSAGGQEAYEQYF
>TRBV27|TRBJ2-7|.|few
TGTGCCAGCAGTTTTGGGGGCAGCTCAGCCTACGAGCAGTACTTC
CASSFGGSSAYEQYF
>TRBV10-2|TRBJ2-7|.|many
TGCGCCAGCAGTGACGGATACTACGAGCAGTACTTC
CASSDGYYEQYF
>TRBV20-1|TRBJ2-5|.|.
TGCAGTGCTATAAAAACAGGGGAGGGGGAGACCCAGTACTTC
CSAIKTGEGETQYF
>TRBV29-1|TRBJ2-3|TRBD2|many
TGCAGCGTCGGCAGCGGGGAAGATACGCAGTATTTT
CSVGSGEDTQYF
>TRBV5-6|TRBJ2-1|.|.
TGTGCCAGCAGCTTCCCTACGGGGAGCTCCTACAATGAGCAGTTCTTC
CASSFPTGSSYNEQFF
>TRBV20-1|TRBJ2-1|TRBD2|few
TGCAGTGCTCCCAATTCGGGACTAGCGGTAATTGATGAGCAGTTCTTC
CSAPNSGLAVIDEQFF
>TRBV24-1|TRBJ2-1|.|many
TGTGCCACCAGTTCGTCGAAGAATGAGCAGTTCTTC
CATSSSKNEQFF
>TRBV20-1|TRBJ2-7|TRBD2|few
TGCAGTGCTAGGGTAGCGGGAGGGCAGATCTACGAGCAGTACTTC
CSARVAGGQIYEQYF
>TRBV27|TRBJ1-2|TRBD1|.
TGTGCCAGCAGTTTATCTGGGACAGGGTGGAGCTACACCTTC
CASSLSGTGWSYTF
>TRBV15|TRBJ2-1|.|few
TGTGCCACCAGCGGCGAGATGGGTGAGCAGTTCTTC
CATSGEMGEQFF
>TRBV29-1|TRBJ1-1|.|few
TGCAGCGTTGTCTTGGGCCGCCAGGGCATGAACACTGAAGCTTTCTTT
CSVVLGRQGMNTEAFF
>TRBV5-1|TRBJ2-1|TRBD2|many
TGCGCCAGCAGCTTGAGGCTAGCGGGGGTATCCCTTAATGAGCAGTTCTTC
CASSLRLAGVSLNEQFF
>TRBV24-1|TRBJ2-5|TRBD2|many
TGTGCCACCAGCCTCCTAGCGGGATGGGAGACCCAGTACTTC
CATSLLAGWETQYF
>TRBV20-1|TRBJ2-7|TRBD2|.
TGCAGTGCTGCTCGACTAGCGGGGGAGTACTACGAGCAGTACTTC
CSAARLAGEYYEQYF
>TRBV27|TRBJ2-3|.|many
TGTGCCAGCAGTTTATCGGCAGATACGCAGTATTTT
CASSLSADTQYF
>TRBV30|TRBJ1-4|.|.
TGTGCCTGGGAGAAGGGGGGGGATGAAAAACTGTTTTTT
CAWEKGGDEKLFF
>TRBV9|TRBJ1-1|.|.
TGTGCCAGCAGCCCGGGAAAGAACACTGAAGCTTTCTTT
CASSPGKNTEAFF
>TRBV9|TRBJ1-1|.|once
TGTGCCAGCAGCGAGACAGGTTCTAACACTGAAGCTTTCTTT
CASSETGSNTEAFF
>TRBV6-1|TRBJ2-3|.|few
TGTGCCAGCAGTGGCGAGACCCTCACAGATACGCAGTATTTT
CASSGETLTDTQYF
>TRBV27|TRBJ2-1|.|many
TGTGCCAGCAGTTTAGGGTGGGGGCCCTACAATGAGCAGTTCTTC
CASSLGWGPYNEQFF
>TRBV6-4|TRBJ1-4|.|many
TGTGCCAGCAGTGCCGGCGGGAGCAATGAAAAACTGTTTTTT
CASSAGGSNEKLFF
>TRBV9|TRBJ2-3|.|.
TGTGCCAGCAGCCCCCTCTCCCGGGATTCGTATTTT
CASSPLSRDSYF
>TRBV20-1|TRBJ1-1|.|many
TGCAGTGCTAGGGATCGACATGGAGCGATCACTGAAGCTTTCTTT
CSARDRHGAITEAFF
>TRBV7-9|TRBJ1-4|.|few
TGTGCCAGCAAACGCGGGACTTCAACTAATGAAAAACTGTTTTTT
CASKRGTSTNEKLFF
>TRBV9|TRBJ2-7|TRBD2|.
TGTGCCAGCAGCGTAGAAGCTAGCGGGATATACGAGCAGTACTTC
CASSVEASGIYEQYF
>TRBV27|TRBJ2-7|TRBD1|.
TGTGCCAGCAGTCCTACAGGGGTTGCCTACGAGCAGTACTTC
CASSPTGVAYEQYF
>TRBV10-3|TRBJ2-3|.|many
TGTGCCATCACGGGGGCAGGACGCACAGATACGCAGTATTTT
CAITGAGRTDTQYF
>TRBV7-2|TRBJ1-1|.|few
TGTGCCAGCAGCTTAGTTCCAGGGCGGGGGATGAACACTGAAGCTTTCTTT
CASSLVPGRGMNTEAFF
>TRBV6-1|TRBJ2-4|.|medium-sized
TGTGCCAGCGTCAGGGGCGAGGAAGTGAAGATTCAGTACTTC
CASVRGEEVKIQYF
>TRBV7-9|TRBJ2-7|TRBD1|few
TGTGCCAGCAGCCCAAGCAGAGGGACAGTAGCCTCCTACGAGCAGTACTTC
CASSPSRGTVASYEQYF
>TRBV9|TRBJ2-5|.|few
TGTGCCAGCAGCGTAGACGGCACTCCCCAAGAGACCCAGTACTTC
CASSVDGTPQETQYF
>TRBV20-1|TRBJ2-1|TRBD2|few
TGCAGTGCGAACCGCCCGGGACTAGTCGGCAATGAGCAGTTCTTC
CSANRPGLVGNEQFF